A selection of T cell receptor beta chains follows, all from one sample in a study of blood T cell repertoires in COVID-19. Sequencing was performed with immunoSEQ multiplex PCR; in TCRdb, only in-frame clones are kept and a portion is missing. The sample comprises approximately 100,000 clones, 70% to 80% of which are singletons, and roughly 6.2% rests with the top ten. Material: peripheral blood. All receptors derive from a man aged 80 or over with COVID-19, enrolled during active disease. CDR3s include the opening cysteine and the closing phenylalanine or tryptophan. Fields, in order: V gene, CDR3 protein.

>TRBV12-3/TRBV12-4
CASSLNRGDGYTF
>TRBV7-9
CASGRQGNTGELFF
>TRBV7-2
CASSLGVQGQRAFF
>TRBV7-6
CASSLVADSYEQYF
>TRBV9
CASSVGGGFNQPQHF
>TRBV5-1
CASSLLAVGSGLQFF
>TRBV29-1
CSVEGVGGKRRDTEAFF
>TRBV24-1
CATSDFRSGDPNGYTF
>TRBV25-1
CASSDQYSNQPQHF
>TRBV18
CASSLTPDRENSPLHF
>TRBV15
CATSRDRDTDTQYF
>TRBV2
CASSEGQGEQPQHF
>TRBV9
CASSVGTSGQQFF
>TRBV5-4
CASSQTGVGNTIYF
>TRBV3-1/TRBV3-2
CASSQIAGAREQYF
>TRBV11-3
CASSRLEDEQYF
>TRBV12-5
CASAPVLAGPKEQFF
>TRBV2
CATLDSDRGAYEQYF
>TRBV28
CASSFDDTGGRQPQHF
>TRBV7-8
CASSPRRLAVHNEQFF
>TRBV6-5
CASSSLGGANIYEQYF
>TRBV29-1
CSGIQGDNTEAFF
>TRBV6-1
CASSERPREVFF
>TRBV7-2
CASSPGLAGEREQYF
>TRBV25-1
CATSPYGGARTGELFF
>TRBV2
CASKYGYGDTEAFF
>TRBV7-9
CASSPVRIAMNTEAFF
>TRBV7-2
CASSWTGAALRDEKLFF
>TRBV19
CASTKYNEQFF
>TRBV7-8
CASSKRGERGTGELFF